Presented here are 7 T cell receptor beta chains from one specimen sequenced in a study of T cells in narcolepsy. Profiled with immunoSEQ multiplex PCR; TCRdb holds only in-frame clones, not every one. Among around 30,000 clones listed, around 80% were seen once. Material: CD45RA- memory CD4+ T cells from PBMCs. These receptors all come from a human donor with narcolepsy.

The V gene is TRBV29-1, the J gene TRBJ1-4; perhaps TRBD1 as D (5 bases). Germline V CDR1 and CDR2: SQVTM, ANQGSEA. The CDR3 totals 13 residues. V was cut by 6 bases and J by 4 bases, with 12 bases left in between. The CDR3 reads CSVLPTVNEKLFF. The CDR3 coding sequence is TGCAGCGTCTTACCGACAGTTAATGAAAAACTGTTTTTT.

The rearrangement uses TRBV5-1 and TRBJ2-1; perhaps TRBD1 as D (5 bases). Trimming left V 0 bases short and J 2 bases short, with 15 bases between. This CDR3 has 17 residues. Germline V gene lookup returns CDR1 SGHRS and CDR2 YFSETQ. The CDR3 protein is CASSLVITGGPYNEQFF. Here the CDR3 DNA reads TGCGCCAGCAGCTTGGTAATCACAGGCGGACCCTACAATGAGCAGTTCTTC. Full variable domain (outside the CDR3, taken from reference TRBV5-1 and TRBJ2-1): KAGVTQTPRYLIKTRGQQVTLSCSPISGHRSVSWYQQTPGQGLQFLFEYFSETQRNKGNFPGRFSGRQFSNSRSEMNVSTLELGDSALYLCASSLVITGGPYNEQFFGPGTRLTVL.

The gene calls are TRBV7-2 and TRBJ2-1; the match to TRBD2 covers 15 bases. J was trimmed by 11 bases and V by 5 bases; bases with no gene match: 7. The length of the CDR3 is 15 residues. Germline CDR1 and CDR2: SGHTA and FQGNSA. The CDR3 here is CASSDRTSGGEQQFF. The CDR3 DNA follows: TGTGCCAGCAGCGACCGGACTAGCGGGGGGGAGCAGCAGTTCTTC.

The rearrangement uses TRBV6-6 and TRBJ1-2; 8 bases match TRBD1. This CDR3 contains 13 residues. V shed 5 bases, J shed 8 bases, and the junction held 7 bases outside the gene matches. The germline CDR1 and CDR2 sequences are MNHNY and SVGAGI (reference sequence). The CDR3, as DNA: TGTGCCAGCAGTGAGGTACAGGGGGTCGGCTACACCTTC. Translation: CASSEVQGVGYTF.

This clone was observed a few times. V is TRBV6-1 and J is TRBJ1-1; a weak D match, TRBD1 (6 bases). Per the germline V gene, CDR1 is MNHNS and CDR2 is SASEGT. V was shortened by 5 bases and J by 4 bases, with 14 bases between the two germline ends. The CDR3 consists of 14 residues. The CDR3 reads CASSYPGAGTEAFF. Here the CDR3 DNA reads TGTGCCAGCAGTTATCCAGGGGCTGGCACTGAAGCTTTCTTT.

A single count supports this clone. The CDR3 region has the DNA TGTGCCAGCAGCCAAGACAGGGGATCCCCAGGAGAGACCCAGTACTTC. Its translation is CASSQDRGSPGETQYF. This rearrangement joins TRBV14 to TRBJ2-5, with D possibly being TRBD1 (6 bases). Trimming left V 0 bases short and J 4 bases short, with 15 bases between. This CDR3 spans 16 amino acids. CDR1 and CDR2 (germline): SGHDN, FVKESK.

The chain is built from TRBV21-1 and TRBJ1-4. TRBV21-1 is a listed pseudogene. This CDR3 has 19 residues. The CDR3 sequence is CASSKVAGAPFATNEKLFF. The CDR3 DNA is TGTGCCAGCAGCAAAGTGGCCGGGGCTCCCTTTGCAACTAATGAAAAACTGTTTTTT.